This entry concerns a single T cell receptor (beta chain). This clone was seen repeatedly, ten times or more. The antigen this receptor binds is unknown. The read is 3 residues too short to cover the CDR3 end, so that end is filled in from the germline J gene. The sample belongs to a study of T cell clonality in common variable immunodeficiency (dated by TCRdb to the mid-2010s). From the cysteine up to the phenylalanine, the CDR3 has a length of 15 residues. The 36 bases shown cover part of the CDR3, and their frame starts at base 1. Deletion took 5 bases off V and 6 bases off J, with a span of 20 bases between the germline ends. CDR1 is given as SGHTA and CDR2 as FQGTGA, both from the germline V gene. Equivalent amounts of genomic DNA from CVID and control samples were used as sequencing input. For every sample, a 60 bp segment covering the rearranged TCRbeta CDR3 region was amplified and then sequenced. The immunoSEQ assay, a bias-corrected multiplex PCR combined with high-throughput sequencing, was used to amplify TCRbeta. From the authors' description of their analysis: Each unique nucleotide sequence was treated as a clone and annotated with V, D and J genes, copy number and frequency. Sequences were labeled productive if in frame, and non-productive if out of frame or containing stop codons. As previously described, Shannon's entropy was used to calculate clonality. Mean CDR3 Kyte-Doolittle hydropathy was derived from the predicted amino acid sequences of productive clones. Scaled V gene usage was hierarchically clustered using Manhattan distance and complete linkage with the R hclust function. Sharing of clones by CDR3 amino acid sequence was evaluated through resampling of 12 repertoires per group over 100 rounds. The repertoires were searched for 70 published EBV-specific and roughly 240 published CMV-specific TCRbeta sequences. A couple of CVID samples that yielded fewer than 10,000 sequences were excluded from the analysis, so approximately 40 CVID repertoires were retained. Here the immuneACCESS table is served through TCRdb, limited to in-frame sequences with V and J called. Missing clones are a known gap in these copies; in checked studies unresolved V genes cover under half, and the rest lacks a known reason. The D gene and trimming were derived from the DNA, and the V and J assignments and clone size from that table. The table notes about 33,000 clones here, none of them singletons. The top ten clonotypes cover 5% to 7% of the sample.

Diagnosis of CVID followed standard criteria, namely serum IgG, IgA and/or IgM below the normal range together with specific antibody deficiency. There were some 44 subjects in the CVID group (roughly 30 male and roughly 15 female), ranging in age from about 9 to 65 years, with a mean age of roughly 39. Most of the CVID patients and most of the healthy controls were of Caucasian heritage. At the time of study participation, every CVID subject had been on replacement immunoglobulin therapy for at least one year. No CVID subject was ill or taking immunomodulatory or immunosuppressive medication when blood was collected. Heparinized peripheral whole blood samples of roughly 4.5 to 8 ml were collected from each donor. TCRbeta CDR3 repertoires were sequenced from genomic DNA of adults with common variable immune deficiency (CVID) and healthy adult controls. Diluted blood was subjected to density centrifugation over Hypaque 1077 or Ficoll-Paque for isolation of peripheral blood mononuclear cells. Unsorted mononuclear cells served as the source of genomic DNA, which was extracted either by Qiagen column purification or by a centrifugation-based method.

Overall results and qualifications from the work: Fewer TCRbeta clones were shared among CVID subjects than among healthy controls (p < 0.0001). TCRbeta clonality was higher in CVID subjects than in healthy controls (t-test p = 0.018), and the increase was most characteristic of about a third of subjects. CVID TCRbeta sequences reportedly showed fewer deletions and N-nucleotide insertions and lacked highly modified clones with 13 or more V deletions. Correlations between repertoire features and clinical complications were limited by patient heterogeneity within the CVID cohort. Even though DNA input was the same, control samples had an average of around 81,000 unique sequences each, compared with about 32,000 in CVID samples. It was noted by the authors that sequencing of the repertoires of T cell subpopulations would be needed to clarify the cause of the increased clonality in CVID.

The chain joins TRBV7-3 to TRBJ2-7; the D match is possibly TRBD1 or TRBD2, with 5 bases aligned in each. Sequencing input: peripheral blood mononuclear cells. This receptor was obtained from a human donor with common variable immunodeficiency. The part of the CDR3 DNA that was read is TGTGCCAGCAGCCTAGAGGGGCATGGGGAAAGCGAG. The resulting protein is CASSLEGHGESE. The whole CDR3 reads CASSLEGHGESEQYF.